A selection of T cell receptor beta chains follows, all from one sample in a study of T-cell memory formation after mild COVID-19. TCRdb called the 5' RACE reads again in MiXCR, with one record for every CDR3 protein. The sample lists some 57,000 distinct CDR3 sequences, more than 10% occurring once. The sample taken for sequencing was PBMCs or a T cell subset sorted from them (not recorded which). All receptors derive from a man between 18 and 35 years old who had mild COVID-19 (a few samples of this study predate the infection). Cell type and time point are not known. The CDR3 runs from the conserved cysteine through the conserved F or W. A D gene is named only where the DNA matches it firmly. A row's size may be missing; if present it is once, few, many or a size class.

cdr3_nt	cdr3_aa	clone_size	d_call	v_call	j_call
TGTGCCAGCAGCTTCCCGGGCGCTAGCGGTCCCTACGAGCAGTACTTC	CASSFPGASGPYEQYF	many	TRBD2	TRBV5-6	TRBJ2-7
TGTGCCAGCAGCTTAATTCAGGGTTCTGAAGCTTTCTTT	CASSLIQGSEAFF	NA	NA	TRBV7-3	TRBJ1-1
TGTGCCAGCAGTCGGCAGGTTGCAGAGACCCAGTACTTC	CASSRQVAETQYF	NA	NA	TRBV12-3/TRBV12-4	TRBJ2-5
TGCGCCAGCAGCCCGCGGGACAGGGTCACAGATACGCAGTATTTT	CASSPRDRVTDTQYF	few	TRBD1	TRBV5-1	TRBJ2-3
TGTGCCAGCAGTTCACAGGGGAGATCAGATACGCAGTATTTT	CASSSQGRSDTQYF	NA	TRBD1	TRBV2	TRBJ2-3
TGCAGCGTGCCCCGGGGGGGGCTTAGCACAGATACGCAGTATTTT	CSVPRGGLSTDTQYF	few	TRBD2	TRBV29-1	TRBJ2-3
TGTGCCAGCAGCGTTAGCGGGGACCCAGATACGCAGTATTTT	CASSVSGDPDTQYF	NA	TRBD2	TRBV9	TRBJ2-3
TGTGCCAGCAGCTCTGGGACAGGGAATGAGCAGTTCTTC	CASSSGTGNEQFF	NA	TRBD1	TRBV7-6	TRBJ2-1
TGTGCCAGCAGTTTTGGGACAGGCCACTACAATGAGCAGTTCTTC	CASSFGTGHYNEQFF	many	TRBD1	TRBV27	TRBJ2-1
TGTGCCAGCAGCTTACTTGGGGGGAACACTGAAGCTTTCTTT	CASSLLGGNTEAFF	few	NA	TRBV7-9	TRBJ1-1
TGTGCCAGCAGCCGGCAGGGACAGGGGGCGGATACGCAGTATTTT	CASSRQGQGADTQYF	NA	TRBD1	TRBV4-2	TRBJ2-3
TGTGCCAGCAGTTACCGGCGGACCTACGAGCAGTACTTC	CASSYRRTYEQYF	few	NA	TRBV6-2/TRBV6-3	TRBJ2-7
TGTGCCAGCAGCTTCTCTACGGCAGTGGGAGCTTTCTTT	CASSFSTAVGAFF	few	NA	TRBV7-2	TRBJ1-1
TGTGCCAGCACCCAGACGACGAGTAACGAGCAGTACTTC	CASTQTTSNEQYF	NA	NA	TRBV6-2/TRBV6-3	TRBJ2-7
TGCGCCAGCAGCCGCTCTCTAAGCGGGGCAGGGACCGGGGAGCTGTTTTTT	CASSRSLSGAGTGELFF	NA	TRBD2	TRBV5-1	TRBJ2-2
TGTGCCAGCAGCTTAACGTCAGGGGCTGGAAACACCATATATTTT	CASSLTSGAGNTIYF	NA	NA	TRBV7-3	TRBJ1-3
TGCGCCAGCAGCCGTTCTGGGGCCTCCTACAATGAGCAGTTCTTC	CASSRSGASYNEQFF	NA	NA	TRBV4-3	TRBJ2-1
TGTGCCAGCAGCTTGGATAGTCCCTATGGCTACACCTTC	CASSLDSPYGYTF	NA	NA	TRBV5-5	TRBJ1-2
TGTGCCAGCAGCCCCGGGGAGGTTAACTATGGCTACACCTTC	CASSPGEVNYGYTF	NA	NA	TRBV7-6	TRBJ1-2
TGCAGCGTTGAACAAAACACTGAAGCTTTCTTT	CSVEQNTEAFF	NA	NA	TRBV29-1	TRBJ1-1
TGCAGTGCTAGACTGTACACAGATACGCAGTATTTT	CSARLYTDTQYF	many	NA	TRBV20-1	TRBJ2-3
TGTGCCAGCAGCTCCGGGGGGAGAGAGACCCAGTACTTC	CASSSGGRETQYF	many	TRBD2	TRBV7-9	TRBJ2-5
TGCAGTGCTAGAGACCCAGCGGGAGCCAAAAACATTCAGTACTTC	CSARDPAGAKNIQYF	few	NA	TRBV20-1	TRBJ2-4
TGTGCCAGCAGCGTAGCGTCGCCCGGACGCACAGATACGCAGTATTTT	CASSVASPGRTDTQYF	few	NA	TRBV9	TRBJ2-3
TGTGCCAGCAGTGAAGGACTAGAAGGCCCCCAAGAGACCCAGTACTTC	CASSEGLEGPQETQYF	NA	NA	TRBV6-1	TRBJ2-5
TGTGCCAGCAGTTACACCGCAGGGGGCCGGGAGACCCAGTACTTC	CASSYTAGGRETQYF	NA	TRBD1	TRBV6-6	TRBJ2-5
TGCGCCAGCAGCCAAGAGTGGGGGGTTAACTATGGCTACACCTTC	CASSQEWGVNYGYTF	few	NA	TRBV4-3	TRBJ1-2
TGTGCCAGCAGCTACCGTAGGGGGGGAGGGCCGTCAGATACGCAGTATTTT	CASSYRRGGGPSDTQYF	once	NA	TRBV7-2	TRBJ2-3
TGTGCCAGCTCACCGTCGGGGCAGTCAAGGGGAGCTTTCTTT	CASSPSGQSRGAFF	few	NA	TRBV18	TRBJ1-1